A selection of T cell receptor beta chains follows, all from one sample in a study of shared clonotypes between healthy human individuals. The repertoire was sequenced with immunoSEQ multiplex PCR; TCRdb's copy has only in-frame clones and lacks some. The table has some 550,000 clones, around 97% seen once. What was sequenced was naive CD4+ T cells sorted from blood. The receptors stem from a woman aged 25 to 39 in good health. CDR3s include the opening cysteine and the closing phenylalanine or tryptophan. A D gene is named only where the DNA matches it firmly. Clone size is given for some rows only: seen once, a few or many times, or a class if the clone is expanded.

v_call: TRBV19
j_call: TRBJ2-5
clone_size: .
d_call: .
cdr3_nt: TGTGCCAGTAGTATAGATTGGAACTCCCTAGAGACCCAGTACTTC
cdr3_aa: CASSIDWNSLETQYF

v_call: TRBV18
j_call: TRBJ2-6
clone_size: .
d_call: .
cdr3_nt: TGTGCCAGCTCACCGCCTACAGGGTCTGGGGCCAACGTCCTGACTTTC
cdr3_aa: CASSPPTGSGANVLTF

v_call: TRBV28
j_call: TRBJ1-5
clone_size: .
d_call: .
cdr3_nt: TGTGCCAGCAGTTTGGGGCACCTCAATCAGCCCCAGCATTTT
cdr3_aa: CASSLGHLNQPQHF

v_call: TRBV5-5
j_call: TRBJ1-3
clone_size: .
d_call: .
cdr3_nt: TGTGCCAGCAGCTGGGGCTGGACAGCTGGAAACACCATATATTTT
cdr3_aa: CASSWGWTAGNTIYF

v_call: TRBV7-3
j_call: TRBJ2-3
clone_size: .
d_call: TRBD2
cdr3_nt: TGTGCCAGCAGCTTAGGCAGACTAGCGGGAGTAACAGATACGCAGTATTTT
cdr3_aa: CASSLGRLAGVTDTQYF

v_call: TRBV5-1
j_call: TRBJ1-2
clone_size: .
d_call: .
cdr3_nt: TGCGCCAGCAGCTTTGGAGGGTCGATAGCTAACTATGGCTACACCTTC
cdr3_aa: CASSFGGSIANYGYTF

v_call: TRBV27
j_call: TRBJ2-1
clone_size: .
d_call: .
cdr3_nt: TGTGCCAGCAGTCAGAGATCCACTGCATCAGAGGAGCAGTTCTTC
cdr3_aa: CASSQRSTASEEQFF

v_call: TRBV19
j_call: TRBJ2-6
clone_size: .
d_call: .
cdr3_nt: TGTGCCAGTAGTATACAGGCTTCTGGGGCCAACGTCCTGACTTTC
cdr3_aa: CASSIQASGANVLTF

v_call: TRBV6-1
j_call: TRBJ1-5
clone_size: .
d_call: .
cdr3_nt: TGTGCCAGCAGGGGAAGGGGGGATCAGCCCCAGCATTTT
cdr3_aa: CASRGRGDQPQHF

v_call: TRBV28
j_call: TRBJ1-2
clone_size: .
d_call: .
cdr3_nt: TGTGCCAGCAGTTCTGGGAGATTCTATGGCTACACCTTC
cdr3_aa: CASSSGRFYGYTF

v_call: TRBV2
j_call: TRBJ2-3
clone_size: .
d_call: TRBD1
cdr3_nt: TGTGCCAGCAGTGAGAACAGGGGGCAGGGAGATACGCAGTATTTT
cdr3_aa: CASSENRGQGDTQYF

v_call: TRBV2
j_call: TRBJ2-5
clone_size: .
d_call: TRBD1
cdr3_nt: TGTGCCAGCAGTACAACAGGGGTTGTGGAGACCCAGTACTTC
cdr3_aa: CASSTTGVVETQYF

v_call: TRBV7-2
j_call: TRBJ2-7
clone_size: once
d_call: .
cdr3_nt: TGTGCCAGCAGCTCGGGACTGCTCTACGAGCAGTACTTC
cdr3_aa: CASSSGLLYEQYF

v_call: TRBV7-6
j_call: TRBJ1-1
clone_size: .
d_call: .
cdr3_nt: TGTGCCAGCAGCTTAACCGGAACCAGGTCCGAGGCTTTCTTT
cdr3_aa: CASSLTGTRSEAFF

v_call: TRBV15
j_call: TRBJ2-1
clone_size: .
d_call: .
cdr3_nt: TGTGCCACCAGCAGGGGGGAAGATGAGCAGTTCTTC
cdr3_aa: CATSRGEDEQFF

v_call: TRBV7-2
j_call: TRBJ2-3
clone_size: .
d_call: .
cdr3_nt: TGTGCCAGCAGCTTGAGAGATACGCAGTATTTT
cdr3_aa: CASSLRDTQYF

v_call: TRBV4-2
j_call: TRBJ2-5
clone_size: .
d_call: .
cdr3_nt: TGTGCCAGCAGCCAAGACGGCATCGGGACTGGGGCCCAAGAGACCCAGTACTTC
cdr3_aa: CASSQDGIGTGAQETQYF

v_call: TRBV6-6
j_call: TRBJ2-7
clone_size: .
d_call: TRBD1
cdr3_nt: TGTGCCAGCAGCCCCGGGGACAGGGGGAGCTACGAGCAGTACTTC
cdr3_aa: CASSPGDRGSYEQYF

v_call: TRBV29-1
j_call: TRBJ2-7
clone_size: .
d_call: TRBD1
cdr3_nt: TGCAGCGTTGAAATCAGTGGACAGGGGAGCTCCTACGAGCAGTACTTC
cdr3_aa: CSVEISGQGSSYEQYF

v_call: TRBV27
j_call: TRBJ1-4
clone_size: .
d_call: TRBD1
cdr3_nt: TGTGCCAGCAGTTTCGCACAAAGGCCAGGGGGGGAAAAACTGTTTTTT
cdr3_aa: CASSFAQRPGGEKLFF

v_call: TRBV28
j_call: TRBJ2-1
clone_size: .
d_call: .
cdr3_nt: TGTGCCAGCAGTTTAGGGAGGTCTTCCTACAATGAGCAGTTCTTC
cdr3_aa: CASSLGRSSYNEQFF

v_call: TRBV4-2
j_call: TRBJ1-2
clone_size: .
d_call: .
cdr3_nt: TGTGCCAGCAGCCAAGTGGAGACAGTCTATGGCTACACCTTC
cdr3_aa: CASSQVETVYGYTF

v_call: TRBV7-7
j_call: TRBJ2-6
clone_size: .
d_call: .
cdr3_nt: TGTGCCAGCAGGGCGGCCGGACGACACTCTGGGGCCAACGTCCTGACTTTC
cdr3_aa: CASRAAGRHSGANVLTF

v_call: TRBV4-2
j_call: TRBJ2-7
clone_size: once
d_call: .
cdr3_nt: TGTGCCAGCAGCCAAGTTCTAGGACTCGACCAAACCTACGAGCAGTACTTC
cdr3_aa: CASSQVLGLDQTYEQYF

v_call: TRBV5-4
j_call: TRBJ2-7
clone_size: once
d_call: .
cdr3_nt: TGTGCCAGCAGCTGGGGCACTTTGGGCGTCCACGAGCAGTACTTC
cdr3_aa: CASSWGTLGVHEQYF

v_call: TRBV27
j_call: TRBJ2-7
clone_size: .
d_call: TRBD1
cdr3_nt: TGTGCCAGCAGTTTAGCCGGGACAGGATCCTACGAGCAGTACTTC
cdr3_aa: CASSLAGTGSYEQYF

v_call: TRBV27
j_call: TRBJ2-3
clone_size: .
d_call: TRBD1
cdr3_nt: TGTGCCAGCAGTCACAGGGGTGAGCGGGATACGCAGTATTTT
cdr3_aa: CASSHRGERDTQYF

v_call: TRBV7-8
j_call: TRBJ2-7
clone_size: .
d_call: .
cdr3_nt: TGTGCCAGCAGCTTAGTGGTGGGGCAGTTGGGATTCTACGAGCAGTACTTC
cdr3_aa: CASSLVVGQLGFYEQYF

v_call: TRBV7-9
j_call: TRBJ2-7
clone_size: .
d_call: TRBD2
cdr3_nt: TGTGCCAGCAGCCCAATTAGCGGGAGACCGGGCGAGCAGTACTTC
cdr3_aa: CASSPISGRPGEQYF

v_call: TRBV19
j_call: TRBJ2-5
clone_size: .
d_call: .
cdr3_nt: TGTGCCGGCCCCCGATCCGGGGCCCAACAAGAGACCCAGTACTTC
cdr3_aa: CAGPRSGAQQETQYF

v_call: TRBV4-1
j_call: TRBJ1-1
clone_size: .
d_call: .
cdr3_nt: TGCGCCAGCAGCCAAGATTCCGCAGGGTACACTGAAGCTTTCTTT
cdr3_aa: CASSQDSAGYTEAFF

v_call: TRBV5-4
j_call: TRBJ1-3
clone_size: once
d_call: TRBD1
cdr3_nt: TGTGCCAGCAGCCTAAGACGGACAGGGTCTCGAAACACCATATATTTT
cdr3_aa: CASSLRRTGSRNTIYF

v_call: TRBV13
j_call: TRBJ1-1
clone_size: .
d_call: .
cdr3_nt: TGTGCCAGCAGCTTAGTTAGGGGAACAACTGAAGCTTTCTTT
cdr3_aa: CASSLVRGTTEAFF

v_call: TRBV7-8
j_call: TRBJ2-3
clone_size: once
d_call: .
cdr3_nt: TGTGCCAGCAGCTTCCGTCCCGGGAACACAGATACGCAGTATTTT
cdr3_aa: CASSFRPGNTDTQYF

v_call: TRBV27
j_call: TRBJ2-5
clone_size: .
d_call: .
cdr3_nt: TGTGCCAGCAGTTTTAATGGGGGCCTAAAAGAGACCCAGTACTTC
cdr3_aa: CASSFNGGLKETQYF

v_call: TRBV7-8
j_call: TRBJ2-1
clone_size: .
d_call: .
cdr3_nt: TGTGCCAGCAGCCCCCAGGGGGAGGGCTCTCCTTTTGTCTACAATGAGCAGTTCTTC
cdr3_aa: CASSPQGEGSPFVYNEQFF

v_call: TRBV28
j_call: TRBJ1-5
clone_size: .
d_call: TRBD1
cdr3_nt: TGTGCCAGCAGAAGACAGGGGGTAGGCAATCAGCCCCAGCATTTT
cdr3_aa: CASRRQGVGNQPQHF

v_call: TRBV5-1
j_call: TRBJ1-1
clone_size: .
d_call: .
cdr3_nt: TGCGCCAGCAGCTTACTAGAGGGGTTTGGTGAAGCTTTCTTT
cdr3_aa: CASSLLEGFGEAFF

v_call: TRBV25-1
j_call: TRBJ1-2
clone_size: .
d_call: .
cdr3_nt: TGTGCCAGCAGGATGACAGGTGCCGGGGGCTACACCTTC
cdr3_aa: CASRMTGAGGYTF

v_call: TRBV6-4
j_call: TRBJ1-2
clone_size: .
d_call: TRBD1
cdr3_nt: TGTGCCAGCAGTGGACAGGGCGTTGGTGGCTACACCTTC
cdr3_aa: CASSGQGVGGYTF

v_call: TRBV6-1
j_call: TRBJ2-7
clone_size: .
d_call: .
cdr3_nt: TGTGCCAGCAGTAAACCTGCAGGCTCACGGGAGCAGTACTTC
cdr3_aa: CASSKPAGSREQYF

v_call: TRBV15
j_call: TRBJ2-1
clone_size: .
d_call: .
cdr3_nt: TGTGCCACCAGCAGGTATGGGGCGGAGAACAATGAGCAGTTCTTC
cdr3_aa: CATSRYGAENNEQFF

v_call: TRBV7-9
j_call: TRBJ1-1
clone_size: .
d_call: .
cdr3_nt: TGTGCCAGCAGCTTAGAGGTGGTAGGGCCTGAAGCTTTCTTT
cdr3_aa: CASSLEVVGPEAFF

v_call: TRBV2
j_call: TRBJ2-1
clone_size: .
d_call: TRBD2
cdr3_nt: TGTGCCAGCAGTTCCGGGACTAGCGCCCGCTCCTACAATGAGCAGTTCTTC
cdr3_aa: CASSSGTSARSYNEQFF

v_call: TRBV18
j_call: TRBJ1-2
clone_size: .
d_call: .
cdr3_nt: TGTGCCAGCTCACCGGCTAACTATGGCTACACCTTC
cdr3_aa: CASSPANYGYTF

v_call: TRBV19
j_call: TRBJ2-7
clone_size: .
d_call: .
cdr3_nt: TGTGCCAGTAGTATAGGACGGGAGTCCTACGAGCAGTACTTC
cdr3_aa: CASSIGRESYEQYF

v_call: TRBV30
j_call: TRBJ2-1
clone_size: .
d_call: TRBD2
cdr3_nt: TGTGCCTGGAGCTTAGGGTGGGAGGGAGGTGTCGAGGTCTTC
cdr3_aa: CAWSLGWEGGVEVF

v_call: TRBV10-3
j_call: TRBJ1-5
clone_size: .
d_call: .
cdr3_nt: TGTGCCATCAGTGAGTCAGGTTATAGCAATCAGCCCCAGCATTTT
cdr3_aa: CAISESGYSNQPQHF

v_call: TRBV27
j_call: TRBJ2-7
clone_size: .
d_call: TRBD1
cdr3_nt: TGTGCCAGCGGACAGGACGAGCAGTACTTC
cdr3_aa: CASGQDEQYF

v_call: TRBV5-4
j_call: TRBJ2-7
clone_size: .
d_call: TRBD1
cdr3_nt: TGTGCCAGCACCCGGACAGGGGAAGCCTACGAGCAGTACTTC
cdr3_aa: CASTRTGEAYEQYF

v_call: TRBV5-6
j_call: TRBJ2-7
clone_size: .
d_call: .
cdr3_nt: TGTGCCAGCACCAATCTTCAGCAAACCTACGAGCAGTACTTC
cdr3_aa: CASTNLQQTYEQYF

v_call: TRBV4-1
j_call: TRBJ2-7
clone_size: .
d_call: .
cdr3_nt: TGCGCCAGCAGCCAAGTCGGTAAGAGGAACGAGCAGTACTTC
cdr3_aa: CASSQVGKRNEQYF

v_call: TRBV5-1
j_call: TRBJ2-5
clone_size: .
d_call: .
cdr3_nt: TGCGCCAGCCGAGGGGTTACCCAAGAGACCCAGTACTTC
cdr3_aa: CASRGVTQETQYF

v_call: TRBV28
j_call: TRBJ1-4
clone_size: .
d_call: .
cdr3_nt: TGTGCCAGCAGTTTGAGTAATGAAAAACTGTTTTTT
cdr3_aa: CASSLSNEKLFF

v_call: TRBV7-9
j_call: TRBJ2-3
clone_size: .
d_call: TRBD2
cdr3_nt: TGTGCCAGCAGCTTAGTGGCGGGAGGTAGCACAGATACGCAGTATTTT
cdr3_aa: CASSLVAGGSTDTQYF

v_call: TRBV18
j_call: TRBJ1-3
clone_size: .
d_call: .
cdr3_nt: TGTGCCAGCTCAACTGACCCGTCTGGAAACACCATATATTTT
cdr3_aa: CASSTDPSGNTIYF

v_call: TRBV5-1
j_call: TRBJ2-7
clone_size: .
d_call: TRBD1
cdr3_nt: TGCGCCAGCAGCCCGAGGACAGGGAGGTACGAGCAGTACTTC
cdr3_aa: CASSPRTGRYEQYF